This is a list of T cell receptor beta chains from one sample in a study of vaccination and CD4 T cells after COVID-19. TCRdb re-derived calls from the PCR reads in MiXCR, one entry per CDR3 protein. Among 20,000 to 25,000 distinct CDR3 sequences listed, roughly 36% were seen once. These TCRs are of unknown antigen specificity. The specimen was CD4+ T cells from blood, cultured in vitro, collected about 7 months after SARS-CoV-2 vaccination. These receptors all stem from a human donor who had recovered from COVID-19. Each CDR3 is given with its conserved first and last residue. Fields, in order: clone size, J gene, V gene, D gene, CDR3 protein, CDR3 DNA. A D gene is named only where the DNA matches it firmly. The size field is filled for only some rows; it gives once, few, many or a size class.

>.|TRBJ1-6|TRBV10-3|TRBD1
CAVRQGIDSPLHF
TGTGCCGTCAGACAGGGGATTGACTCACCCCTCCACTTT
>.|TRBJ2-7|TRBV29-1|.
CSVLTVAYEQYF
TGCAGCGTTTTAACTGTTGCCTACGAGCAGTACTTC
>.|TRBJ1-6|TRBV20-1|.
CSARYGGGYNSPLHF
TGCAGTGCTAGATACGGCGGGGGATATAATTCACCCCTCCACTTT
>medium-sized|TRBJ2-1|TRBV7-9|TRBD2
CASSLIAGTYNEQFF
TGTGCCAGCAGCTTAATAGCGGGTACCTACAATGAGCAGTTCTTC
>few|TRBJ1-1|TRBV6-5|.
CASSYSSGGGQSGTEAFF
TGTGCCAGCAGTTACTCGTCTGGCGGGGGTCAGAGTGGCACTGAAGCTTTCTTT
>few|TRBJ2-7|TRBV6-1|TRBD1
CASSPHRDRVDEQYF
TGTGCCAGCAGTCCACACCGGGACAGGGTTGACGAGCAGTACTTC
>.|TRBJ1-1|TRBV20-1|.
CSAREFWGADTEAFF
TGCAGTGCTAGAGAGTTTTGGGGGGCGGACACTGAAGCTTTCTTT
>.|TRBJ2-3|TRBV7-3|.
CASSLSRDLRTDTQYF
TGTGCCAGCAGCTTATCGCGGGACTTACGCACAGATACGCAGTATTTT
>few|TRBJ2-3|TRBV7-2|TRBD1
CASSSIGGPTDTQYF
TGTGCCAGCAGCTCTATAGGGGGCCCAACAGATACGCAGTATTTT
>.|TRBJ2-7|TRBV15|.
CATSRDRDRREQYF
TGTGCCACCAGCAGAGACAGGGACCGAAGGGAGCAGTACTTC
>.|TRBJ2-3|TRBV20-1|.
CSANLDMQYF
TGCAGTGCTAATCTAGATATGCAGTATTTT
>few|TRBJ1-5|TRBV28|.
CASRQQGRGSNQPQHF
TGTGCCAGCAGGCAACAGGGCAGGGGAAGCAATCAGCCCCAGCATTTT
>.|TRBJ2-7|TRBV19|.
CASSMGHLYEQYF
TGTGCCAGTAGTATGGGACACCTCTACGAGCAGTACTTC
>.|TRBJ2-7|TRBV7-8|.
CASSPRQGIAYEQYF
TGTGCCAGCAGCCCTAGACAAGGTATCGCCTACGAGCAGTACTTC
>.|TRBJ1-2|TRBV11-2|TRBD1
CASSLDLRDSYGYTF
TGTGCCAGCAGCTTAGACCTCCGGGACAGCTATGGCTACACCTTC
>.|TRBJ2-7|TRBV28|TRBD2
CASQTEHRIFLRESYEQYF
TGTGCCAGCCAAACCGAACATAGAATTTTCCTGCGGGAGAGCTACGAGCAGTACTTC
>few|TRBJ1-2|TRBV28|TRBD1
CASSGGRDRGRGYTF
TGTGCCAGCAGTGGTGGTCGGGACAGGGGGCGAGGCTACACCTTC
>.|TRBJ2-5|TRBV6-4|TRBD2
CASSDPRGGAKGAEPYQETQYF
TGTGCCAGCAGTGACCCCCGGGGGGGGGCAAAGGGCGCGGAACCGTACCAAGAGACCCAGTACTTC
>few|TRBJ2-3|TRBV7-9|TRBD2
CASSLKSGGGTDTQYF
TGTGCCAGCAGCTTAAAGTCTGGCGGGGGGACAGATACGCAGTATTTT
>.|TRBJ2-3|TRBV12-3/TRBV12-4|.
CASSLTGTDTQYF
TGTGCCAGCAGTCTGACAGGCACAGATACGCAGTATTTT
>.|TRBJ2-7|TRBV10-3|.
CAVDAGSGYEQYF
TGTGCCGTAGACGCCGGGTCGGGCTACGAGCAGTACTTC
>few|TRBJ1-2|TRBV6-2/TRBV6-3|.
CASSRKNNYGYTF
TGTGCCAGTTCGCGAAAGAATAACTATGGCTACACCTTC
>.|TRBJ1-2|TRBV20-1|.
CSARGGSRGFGYTF
TGCAGTGCTAGAGGTGGCTCCCGTGGGTTTGGCTACACCTTC
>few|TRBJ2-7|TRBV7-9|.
CASSFPGLDYEQYF
TGTGCCAGCAGCTTCCCAGGACTTGACTACGAGCAGTACTTC
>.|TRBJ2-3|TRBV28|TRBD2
CASSLGLAGVRNTQYF
TGTGCCAGCAGCTTAGGCCTAGCGGGAGTTCGTAATACGCAGTATTTT
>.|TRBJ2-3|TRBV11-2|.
CASSFRHTDTQYF
TGTGCCAGCAGCTTCAGACACACAGATACGCAGTATTTT